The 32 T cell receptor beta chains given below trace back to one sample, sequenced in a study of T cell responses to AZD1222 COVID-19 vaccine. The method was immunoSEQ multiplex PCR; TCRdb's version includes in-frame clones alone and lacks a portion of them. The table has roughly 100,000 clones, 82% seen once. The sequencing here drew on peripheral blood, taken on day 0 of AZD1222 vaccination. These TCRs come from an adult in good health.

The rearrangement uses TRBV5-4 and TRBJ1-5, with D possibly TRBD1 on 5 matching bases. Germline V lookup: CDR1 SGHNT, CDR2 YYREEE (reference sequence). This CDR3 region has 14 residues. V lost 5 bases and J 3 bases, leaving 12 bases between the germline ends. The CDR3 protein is CASSRDGNNQPQHF. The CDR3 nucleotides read TGTGCCAGCAGTCGGGACGGAAACAATCAGCCCCAGCATTTT.

The CDR3 is CASSLGGQFYGYTF. In DNA, the CDR3 is TGTGCCAGCAGCTTGGGGGGACAGTTCTATGGCTACACCTTC. The chain carries TRBV11-2 and TRBJ1-2; 7 bases are shared with TRBD1. The germline V gene encodes CDR1 SGHAT and CDR2 FQNNGV. V shed 3 bases, J shed 4 bases, and the junction held 5 bases outside the gene matches. The CDR3 contains 14 residues.

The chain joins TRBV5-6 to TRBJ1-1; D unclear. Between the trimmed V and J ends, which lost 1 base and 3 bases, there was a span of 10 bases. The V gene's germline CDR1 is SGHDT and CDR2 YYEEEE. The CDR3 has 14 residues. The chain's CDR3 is CASSLRGLDTEAFF. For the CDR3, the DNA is TGTGCCAGCAGCTTGCGGGGTCTTGACACTGAAGCTTTCTTT.

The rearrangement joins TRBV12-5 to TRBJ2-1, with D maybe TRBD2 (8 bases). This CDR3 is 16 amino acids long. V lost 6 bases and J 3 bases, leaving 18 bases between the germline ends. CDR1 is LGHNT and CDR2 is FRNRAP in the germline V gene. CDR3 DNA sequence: TGTGCTAGTGGACGGAGGGGGCTAGCGGGCTACAATGAGCAGTTCTTC. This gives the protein CASGRRGLAGYNEQFF.

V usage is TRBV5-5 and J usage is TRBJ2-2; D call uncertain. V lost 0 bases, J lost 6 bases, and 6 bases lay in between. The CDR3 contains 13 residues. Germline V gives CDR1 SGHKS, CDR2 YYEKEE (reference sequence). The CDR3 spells CASSLDVSGELFF. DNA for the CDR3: TGTGCCAGCAGCTTGGATGTTTCCGGGGAGCTGTTTTTT.

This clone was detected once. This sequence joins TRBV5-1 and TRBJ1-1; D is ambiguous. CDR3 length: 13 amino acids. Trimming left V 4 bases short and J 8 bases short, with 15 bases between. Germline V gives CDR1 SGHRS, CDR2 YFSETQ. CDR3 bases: TGCGCCAGCAGCCCGATGGGTCCACCCGAAGCTTTCTTT. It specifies CASSPMGPPEAFF.

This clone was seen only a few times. CDR3 in DNA: TGCGCCAGCAGCCCCCTATCGGGACTACCCGTGGGGGAGCTGTTTTTT. Translation gives CASSPLSGLPVGELFF. This sequence joins TRBV4-1 and TRBJ2-2; 7 bases match TRBD2. The CDR3 contains 16 residues. Looked up from germline, CDR1 is MGHRA and CDR2 is YSYEKL. V was clipped by 4 bases and J by 8 bases; unmatched bases: 13.

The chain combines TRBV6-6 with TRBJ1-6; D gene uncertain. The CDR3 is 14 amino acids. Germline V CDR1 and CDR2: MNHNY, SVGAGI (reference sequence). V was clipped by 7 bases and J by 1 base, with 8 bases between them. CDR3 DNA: TGTGCCAGCACAATGCGTTCCTATAATTCACCCCTCCACTTT. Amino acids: CASTMRSYNSPLHF.

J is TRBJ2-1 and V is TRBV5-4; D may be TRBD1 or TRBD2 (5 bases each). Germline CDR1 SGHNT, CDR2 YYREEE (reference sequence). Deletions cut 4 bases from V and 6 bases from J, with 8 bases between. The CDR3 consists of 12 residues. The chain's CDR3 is CASSGDVNEQFF. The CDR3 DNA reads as TGTGCCAGCAGCGGGGACGTCAATGAGCAGTTCTTC. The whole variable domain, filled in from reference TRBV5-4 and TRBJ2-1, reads ETGVTQSPTHLIKTRGQQVTLRCSSQSGHNTVSWYQQALGQGPQFIFQYYREEENGRGNFPPRFSGLQFPNYSSELNVNALELDDSALYLCASSGDVNEQFFGPGTRLTVL.

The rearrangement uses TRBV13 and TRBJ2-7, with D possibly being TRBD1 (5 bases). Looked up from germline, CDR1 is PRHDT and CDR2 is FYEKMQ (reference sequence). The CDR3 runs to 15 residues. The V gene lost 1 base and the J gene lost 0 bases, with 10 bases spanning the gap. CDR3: CASSLAGPSSYEQYF. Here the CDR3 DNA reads TGTGCCAGCAGCTTAGCAGGGCCGTCCTCCTACGAGCAGTACTTC.

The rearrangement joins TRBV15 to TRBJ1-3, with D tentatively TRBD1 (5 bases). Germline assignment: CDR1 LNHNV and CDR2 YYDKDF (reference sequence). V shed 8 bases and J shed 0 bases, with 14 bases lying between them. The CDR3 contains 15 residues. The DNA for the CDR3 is TGTGCCACCTCCCCAGGGCAGAGCTCTGGAAACACCATATATTTT. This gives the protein CATSPGQSSGNTIYF. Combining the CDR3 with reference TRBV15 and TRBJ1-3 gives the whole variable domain DAMVIQNPRYQVTQFGKPVTLSCSQTLNHNVMYWYQQKSSQAPKLLFHYYDKDFNNEADTPDNFQSRRPNTSFCFLDIRSPGLGDTAMYLCATSPGQSSGNTIYFGEGSWLTVV.

The CDR3 here is CASSPAASGSYEQYF. DNA of the CDR3: TGTGCCAGCAGCCCCGCGGCTAGCGGCTCGTACGAGCAGTACTTC. V gene TRBV5-5 combines with J gene TRBJ2-7; TRBD2 matches at 7 bases. Germline CDR1 reads SGHKS; CDR2 reads YYEKEE (reference sequence). The ends lost 4 bases at V and 4 bases at J; junction bases unmatched: 11. The length of the CDR3 is 15 residues.

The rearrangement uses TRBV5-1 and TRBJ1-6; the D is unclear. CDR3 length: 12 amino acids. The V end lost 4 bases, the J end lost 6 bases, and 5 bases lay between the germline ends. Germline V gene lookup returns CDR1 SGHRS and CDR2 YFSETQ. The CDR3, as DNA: TGCGCCAGCAGCGCCATTAATTCACCCCTCCACTTT. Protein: CASSAINSPLHF.

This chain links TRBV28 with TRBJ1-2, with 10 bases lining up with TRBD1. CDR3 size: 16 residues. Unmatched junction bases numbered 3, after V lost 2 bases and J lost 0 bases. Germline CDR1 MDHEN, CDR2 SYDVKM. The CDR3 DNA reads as TGTGCCAGCAGTTTAGACGGACAGGGGGCTAACTATGGCTACACCTTC. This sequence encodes CASSLDGQGANYGYTF.

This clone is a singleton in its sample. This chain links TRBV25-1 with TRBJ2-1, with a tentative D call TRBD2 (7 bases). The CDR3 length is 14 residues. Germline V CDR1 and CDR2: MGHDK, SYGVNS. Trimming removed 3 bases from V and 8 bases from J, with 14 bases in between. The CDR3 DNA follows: TGTGCCAGCAGTGAGATGGGGGGGCCCTATGAGCAGTTCTTC. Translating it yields CASSEMGGPYEQFF.

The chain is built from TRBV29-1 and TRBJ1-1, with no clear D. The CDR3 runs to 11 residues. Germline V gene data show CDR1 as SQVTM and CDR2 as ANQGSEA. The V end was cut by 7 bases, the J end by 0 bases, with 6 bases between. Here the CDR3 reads CSAGVNTEAFF. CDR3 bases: TGCAGCGCCGGGGTGAACACTGAAGCTTTCTTT.

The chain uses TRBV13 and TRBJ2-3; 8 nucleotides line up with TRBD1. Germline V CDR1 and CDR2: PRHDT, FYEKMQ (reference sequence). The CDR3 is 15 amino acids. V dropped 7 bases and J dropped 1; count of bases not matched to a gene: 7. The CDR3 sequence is CASTEVDRGTDTQYF. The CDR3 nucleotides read TGTGCCAGCACCGAGGTGGACAGGGGCACAGATACGCAGTATTTT.

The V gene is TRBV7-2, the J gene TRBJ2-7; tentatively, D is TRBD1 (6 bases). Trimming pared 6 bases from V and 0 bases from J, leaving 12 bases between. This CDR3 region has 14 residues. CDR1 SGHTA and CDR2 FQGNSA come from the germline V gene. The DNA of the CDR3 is TGTGCCAGCAGGGCGGACAGAAACTCCTACGAGCAGTACTTC. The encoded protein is CASRADRNSYEQYF.

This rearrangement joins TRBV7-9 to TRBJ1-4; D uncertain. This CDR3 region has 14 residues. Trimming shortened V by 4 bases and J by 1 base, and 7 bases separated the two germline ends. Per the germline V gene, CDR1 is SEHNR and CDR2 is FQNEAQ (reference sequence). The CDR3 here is CASSSWGTNEKLFF. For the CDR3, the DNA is TGTGCCAGCAGCTCTTGGGGAACTAATGAAAAACTGTTTTTT.

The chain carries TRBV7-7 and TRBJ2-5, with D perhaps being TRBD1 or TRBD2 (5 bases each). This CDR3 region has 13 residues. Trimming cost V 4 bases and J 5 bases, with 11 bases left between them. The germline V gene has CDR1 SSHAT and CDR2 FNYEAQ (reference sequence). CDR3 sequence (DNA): TGTGCCAGCAGCTCGGGACCGCGGGAGACCCAGTACTTC. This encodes CASSSGPRETQYF.

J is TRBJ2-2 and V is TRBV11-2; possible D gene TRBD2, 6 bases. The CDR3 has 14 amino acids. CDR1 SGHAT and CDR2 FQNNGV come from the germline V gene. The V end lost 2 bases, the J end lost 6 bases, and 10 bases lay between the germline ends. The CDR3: CASSLNPGAGELFF. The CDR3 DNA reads TGTGCCAGCAGCTTAAATCCGGGGGCCGGGGAGCTGTTTTTT.

The CDR3: CAISGQAETSNQPQHF. In DNA, the CDR3 is TGTGCCATCAGTGGACAGGCCGAAACGAGCAATCAGCCCCAGCATTTT. The rearrangement links TRBV10-3 to TRBJ1-5; D perhaps matches TRBD1 (6 bases). Trimming removed 4 bases at V and 1 base at J, with 14 bases between. The CDR3 loop spans 16 amino acids. CDR1 and CDR2 (germline): ENHRY, SYGVKD.

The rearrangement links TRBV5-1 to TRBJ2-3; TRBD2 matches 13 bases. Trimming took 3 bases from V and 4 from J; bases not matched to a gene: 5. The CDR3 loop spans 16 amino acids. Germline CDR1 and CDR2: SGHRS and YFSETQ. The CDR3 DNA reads TGCGCCAGCAGCTGGGGAGGACTAGCGGGGGCAGATACGCAGTATTTT. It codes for CASSWGGLAGADTQYF.

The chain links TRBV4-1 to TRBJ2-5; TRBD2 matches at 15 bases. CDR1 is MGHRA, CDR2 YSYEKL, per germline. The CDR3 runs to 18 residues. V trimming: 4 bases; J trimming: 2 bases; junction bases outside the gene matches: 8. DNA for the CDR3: TGCGCCAGCAGCCTAGGACTAGCGGGGGGGCCTGGGCAAGAGACCCAGTACTTC. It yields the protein CASSLGLAGGPGQETQYF.

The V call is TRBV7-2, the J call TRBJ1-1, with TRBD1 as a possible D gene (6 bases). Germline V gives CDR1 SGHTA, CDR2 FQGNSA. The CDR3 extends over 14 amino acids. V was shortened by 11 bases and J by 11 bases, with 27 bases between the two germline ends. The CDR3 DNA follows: TGTGCCGTTACAGGAGGATTAGGGGGACGGTGGGCTTTCTTT. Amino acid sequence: CAVTGGLGGRWAFF.

The DNA of the CDR3 is TGTGCCAGCAGTCAATTCGGACCGGGCTCTGGGGCCAACGTCCTGACTTTC. Protein sequence: CASSQFGPGSGANVLTF. The chain combines TRBV6-2 or TRBV6-3 with TRBJ2-6; D call uncertain. V lost 5 bases, J lost 0 bases, and 14 bases lay in between. The length of the CDR3 is 17 residues. Germline CDR1 MNHEY, CDR2 SVGEGT.

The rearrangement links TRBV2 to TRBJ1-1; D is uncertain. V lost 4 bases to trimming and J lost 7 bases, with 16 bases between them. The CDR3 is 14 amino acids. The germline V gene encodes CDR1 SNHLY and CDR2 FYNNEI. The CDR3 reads CASSVRQIGVEAFF. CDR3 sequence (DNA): TGTGCCAGCAGTGTTCGGCAAATTGGTGTTGAAGCTTTCTTT. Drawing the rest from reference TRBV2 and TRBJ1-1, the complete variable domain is EPEVTQTPSHQVTQMGQEVILRCVPISNHLYFYWYRQILGQKVEFLVSFYNNEISEKSEIFDDQFSVERPDGSNFTLKIRSTKLEDSAMYFCASSVRQIGVEAFFGQGTRLTVV.

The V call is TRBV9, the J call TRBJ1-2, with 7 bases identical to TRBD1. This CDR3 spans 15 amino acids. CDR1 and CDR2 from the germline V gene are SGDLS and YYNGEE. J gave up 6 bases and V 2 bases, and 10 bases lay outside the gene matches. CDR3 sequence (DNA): TGTGCCAGCAGCGTCTCCCGGCAGGGGGATCATGGCTACACCTTC. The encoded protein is CASSVSRQGDHGYTF.

The chain's CDR3 is CASSAPGLEIGELFF. CDR3 DNA sequence: TGTGCCAGCAGTGCCCCAGGACTAGAAATCGGGGAGCTGTTTTTT. The chain joins TRBV6-2 or TRBV6-3 to TRBJ2-2; TRBD2 matches at 7 bases. The CDR3 is 15 amino acids. V trimming: 5 bases; J trimming: 7 bases; junction bases outside the gene matches: 10. Germline V gives CDR1 MNHEY, CDR2 SVGEGT.

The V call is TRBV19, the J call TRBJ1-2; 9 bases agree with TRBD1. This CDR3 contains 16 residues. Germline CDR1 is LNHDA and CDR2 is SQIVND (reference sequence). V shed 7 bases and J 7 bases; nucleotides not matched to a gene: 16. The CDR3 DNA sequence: TGTGCCAGTATGGATCTTCGGACAGGGGTATTGGGTGGCTACACCTTC. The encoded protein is CASMDLRTGVLGGYTF.

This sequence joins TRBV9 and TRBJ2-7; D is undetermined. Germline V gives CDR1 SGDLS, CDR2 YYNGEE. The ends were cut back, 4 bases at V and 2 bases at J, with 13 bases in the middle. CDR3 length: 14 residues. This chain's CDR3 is CASSLTRDPYEQYF. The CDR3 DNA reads TGTGCCAGCAGCCTCACCAGAGACCCCTACGAGCAGTACTTC.

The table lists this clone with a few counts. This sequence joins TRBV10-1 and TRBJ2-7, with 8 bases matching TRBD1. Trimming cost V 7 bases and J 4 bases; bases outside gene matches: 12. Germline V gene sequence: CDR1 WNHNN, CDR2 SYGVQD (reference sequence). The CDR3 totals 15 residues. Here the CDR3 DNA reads TGCGCCAGCAAGGGTCCCGGGACAGGTTCGTACGAGCAGTACTTC. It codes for CASKGPGTGSYEQYF.